This T cell receptor beta chain was recovered during a study of shared clonotypes between healthy human individuals. The overall study: CD4 naive and memory got three plates each, CD8 naive two, CD8 memory one.

Study-level points and caveats: About 5% of naive CD4 clonotypes were shared across a few donors. Specimens sampled were limited to blood, with tissue repertoires likely differing.

Of note for this clone: Its antigen remains unknown.

Here immunoSEQ multiplex PCR was the method, and the copy in TCRdb shows in-frame clones only, minus some. In the table there are 1,500,000 or so clones, 97% to 99% of which are singletons. The CDR3 sequence is 15 residues long. V shed 3 bases, J shed 0 bases, and the junction held 2 bases outside the gene matches. Germline V CDR1 and CDR2: LNHDA, SQIVND (reference sequence). This sequence originates from a man aged 25-40 years in good health. The specimen was naive CD4+ T cells sorted from blood. Subset of the sample: CD45RA+ positively selected. The rearrangement joins TRBV19 to TRBJ2-3, with 8 bases matching TRBD2. The DNA of the CDR3 is TGTGCCAGTAGTATCCCTAGCGGGAGCACAGATACGCAGTATTTT. Amino acid sequence: CASSIPSGSTDTQYF.